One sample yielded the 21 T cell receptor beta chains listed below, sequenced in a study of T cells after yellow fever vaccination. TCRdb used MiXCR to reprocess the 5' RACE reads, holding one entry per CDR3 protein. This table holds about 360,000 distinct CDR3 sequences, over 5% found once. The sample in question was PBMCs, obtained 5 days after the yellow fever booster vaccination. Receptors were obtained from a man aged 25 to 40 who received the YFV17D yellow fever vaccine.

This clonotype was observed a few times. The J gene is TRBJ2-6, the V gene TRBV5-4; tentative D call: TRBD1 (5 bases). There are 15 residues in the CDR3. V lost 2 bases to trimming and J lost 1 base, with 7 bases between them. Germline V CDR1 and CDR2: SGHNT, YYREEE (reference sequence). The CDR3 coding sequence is TGTGCCAGCAGCTTACAGGTATCTGGGGCCAACGTCCTGACTTTC. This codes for CASSLQVSGANVLTF.

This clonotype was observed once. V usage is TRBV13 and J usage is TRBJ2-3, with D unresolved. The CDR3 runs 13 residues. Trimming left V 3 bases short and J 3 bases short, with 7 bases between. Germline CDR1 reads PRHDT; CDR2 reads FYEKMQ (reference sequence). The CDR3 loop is CASSLGMTDTQYF. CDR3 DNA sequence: TGTGCCAGCAGCTTGGGGATGACAGATACGCAGTATTTT.

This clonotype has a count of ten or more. Here the CDR3 reads CASSYLAGGFTDTQYF. CDR3 DNA: TGTGCCAGCAGCTACTTAGCGGGAGGTTTTACAGATACGCAGTATTTT. The genes are TRBV7-2 and TRBJ2-3, with TRBD2 identical over 10 bases. CDR3 length equals 16 residues. Unmatched junction bases numbered 7, after V lost 4 bases and J lost 3 bases. Germline-derived CDR1 and CDR2 are SGHTA and FQGNSA.

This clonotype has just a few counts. This chain's CDR3 is CAWSGGTGANEKLFF. The CDR3 DNA sequence: TGTGCCTGGAGCGGCGGGACGGGAGCGAATGAAAAACTGTTTTTT. The rearrangement links TRBV30 to TRBJ1-4; D might be TRBD1 (5 bases). Per germline, CDR1 GTSNPN and CDR2 SVGIG (reference sequence). V was pared by 3 bases and J by 5 bases, with 16 bases between. The length of the CDR3 is 15 residues.

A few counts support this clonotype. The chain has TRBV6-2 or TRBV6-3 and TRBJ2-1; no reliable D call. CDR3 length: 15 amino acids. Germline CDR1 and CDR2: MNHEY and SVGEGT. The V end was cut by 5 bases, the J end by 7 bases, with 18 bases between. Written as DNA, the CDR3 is TGTGCCAGCAGTACCCGCCTTAGTGGGGAAAATGAGCAGTTCTTC. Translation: CASSTRLSGENEQFF.

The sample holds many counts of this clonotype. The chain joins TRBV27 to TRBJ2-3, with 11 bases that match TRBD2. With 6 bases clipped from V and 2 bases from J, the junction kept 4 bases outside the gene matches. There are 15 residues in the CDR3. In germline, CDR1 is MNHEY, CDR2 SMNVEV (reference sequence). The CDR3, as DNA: TGTGCCAGCAGAAGACTAGCGGGGTCCACAGATACGCAGTATTTT. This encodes CASRRLAGSTDTQYF.

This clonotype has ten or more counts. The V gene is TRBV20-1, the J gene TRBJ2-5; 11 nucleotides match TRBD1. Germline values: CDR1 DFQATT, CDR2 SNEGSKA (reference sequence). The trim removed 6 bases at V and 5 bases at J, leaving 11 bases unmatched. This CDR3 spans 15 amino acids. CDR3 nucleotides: TGCAGTGCAAAATCACCGGACAGGGGGCGGGAGACCCAGTACTTC. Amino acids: CSAKSPDRGRETQYF.

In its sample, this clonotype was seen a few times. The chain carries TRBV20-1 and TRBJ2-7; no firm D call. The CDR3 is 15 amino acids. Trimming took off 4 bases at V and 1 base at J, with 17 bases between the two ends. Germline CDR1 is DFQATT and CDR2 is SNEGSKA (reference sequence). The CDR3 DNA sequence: TGCAGTGCTACACGGCGCAGAGAGTATTCCTACGAGCAGTACTTC. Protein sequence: CSATRRREYSYEQYF.

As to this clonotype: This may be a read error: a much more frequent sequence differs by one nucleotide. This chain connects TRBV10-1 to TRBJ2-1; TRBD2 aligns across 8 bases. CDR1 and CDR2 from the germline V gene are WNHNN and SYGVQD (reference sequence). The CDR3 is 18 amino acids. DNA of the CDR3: TGCGCCTGCAGTGAGAGTCGGCGCGCGGGAGGCAAACACAATGAGCAGTTCTTC. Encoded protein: CACSESRRAGGKHNEQFF.

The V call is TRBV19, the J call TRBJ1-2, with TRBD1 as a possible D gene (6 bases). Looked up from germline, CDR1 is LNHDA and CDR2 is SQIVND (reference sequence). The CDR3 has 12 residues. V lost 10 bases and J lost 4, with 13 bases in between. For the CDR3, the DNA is TGTGCCACCCGGGGGGGCGGCTATGGCTACACCTTC. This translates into CATRGGGYGYTF.

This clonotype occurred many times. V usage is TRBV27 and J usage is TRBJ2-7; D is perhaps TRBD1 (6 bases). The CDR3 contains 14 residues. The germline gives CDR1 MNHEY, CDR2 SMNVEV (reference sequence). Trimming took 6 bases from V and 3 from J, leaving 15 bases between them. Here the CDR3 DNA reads TGTGCCAGCAGCCGCACAGGGATCTTCTACGAGCAGTACTTC. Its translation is CASSRTGIFYEQYF.

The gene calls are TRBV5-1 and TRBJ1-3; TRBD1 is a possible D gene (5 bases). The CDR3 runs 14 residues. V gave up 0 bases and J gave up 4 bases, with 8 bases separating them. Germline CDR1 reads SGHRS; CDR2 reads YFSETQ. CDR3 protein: CASSLGGVGNTIYF. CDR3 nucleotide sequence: TGCGCCAGCAGCTTGGGAGGGGTCGGAAACACCATATATTTT.

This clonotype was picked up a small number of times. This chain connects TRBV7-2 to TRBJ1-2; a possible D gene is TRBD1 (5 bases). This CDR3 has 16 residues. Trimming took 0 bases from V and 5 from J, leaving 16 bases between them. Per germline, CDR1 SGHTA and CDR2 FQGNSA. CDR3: CASSLAIGGRDYGYTF. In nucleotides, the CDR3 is TGTGCCAGCAGCTTAGCGATCGGGGGAAGAGATTATGGCTACACCTTC.

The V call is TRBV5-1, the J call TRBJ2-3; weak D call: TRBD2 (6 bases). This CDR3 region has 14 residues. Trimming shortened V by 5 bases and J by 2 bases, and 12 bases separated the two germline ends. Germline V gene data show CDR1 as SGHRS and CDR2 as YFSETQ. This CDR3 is CASREASATDTQYF. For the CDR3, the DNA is TGCGCCAGCAGGGAGGCTAGCGCCACAGATACGCAGTATTTT.

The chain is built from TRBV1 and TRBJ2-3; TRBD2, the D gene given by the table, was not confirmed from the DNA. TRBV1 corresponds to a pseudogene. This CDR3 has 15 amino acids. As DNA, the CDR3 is TGCACCAGCAGCCAAATCGGGACTATGGCAGATACGCAGTATTTT. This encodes CTSSQIGTMADTQYF.

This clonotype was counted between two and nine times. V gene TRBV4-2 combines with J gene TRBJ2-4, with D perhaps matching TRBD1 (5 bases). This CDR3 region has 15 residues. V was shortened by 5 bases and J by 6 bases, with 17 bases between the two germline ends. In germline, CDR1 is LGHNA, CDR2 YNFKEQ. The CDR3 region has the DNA TGTGCCAGCAGCTTCGGGCAGGGCCGTTTAAACATTCAGTACTTC. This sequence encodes CASSFGQGRLNIQYF.

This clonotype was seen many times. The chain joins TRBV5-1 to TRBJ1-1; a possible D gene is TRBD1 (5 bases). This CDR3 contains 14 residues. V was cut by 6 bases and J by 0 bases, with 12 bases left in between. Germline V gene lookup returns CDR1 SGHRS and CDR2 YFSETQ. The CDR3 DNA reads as TGCGCCAGCATGGCGGACACCATGAACACTGAAGCTTTCTTT. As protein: CASMADTMNTEAFF.

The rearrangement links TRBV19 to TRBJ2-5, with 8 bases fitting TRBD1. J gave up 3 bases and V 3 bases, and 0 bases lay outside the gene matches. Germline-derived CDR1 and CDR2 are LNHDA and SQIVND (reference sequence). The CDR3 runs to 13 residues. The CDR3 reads CASSMDREETQYF. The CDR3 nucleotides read TGTGCCAGTAGTATGGACAGGGAAGAGACCCAGTACTTC.

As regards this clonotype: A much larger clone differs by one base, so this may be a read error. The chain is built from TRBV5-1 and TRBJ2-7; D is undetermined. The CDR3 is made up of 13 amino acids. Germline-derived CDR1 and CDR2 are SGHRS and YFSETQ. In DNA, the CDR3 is TGCGCCAGCAGCTTGCCCTCTTCCTGCGAGCAGTACTTC. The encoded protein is CASSLPSSCEQYF.

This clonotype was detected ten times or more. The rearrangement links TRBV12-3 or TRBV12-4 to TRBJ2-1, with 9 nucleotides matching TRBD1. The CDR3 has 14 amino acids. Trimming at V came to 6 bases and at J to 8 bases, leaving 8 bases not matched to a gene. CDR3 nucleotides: TGTGCCAGCAGATCCGGGACAGGGCCTGATGAGCAGTTCTTC. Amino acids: CASRSGTGPDEQFF.

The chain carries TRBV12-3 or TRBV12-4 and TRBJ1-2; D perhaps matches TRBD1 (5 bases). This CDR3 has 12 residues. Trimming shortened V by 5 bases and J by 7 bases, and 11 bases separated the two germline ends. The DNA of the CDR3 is TGTGCCAGCAGTCGGGACGTGGGTGGCTACACCTTC. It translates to CASSRDVGGYTF.